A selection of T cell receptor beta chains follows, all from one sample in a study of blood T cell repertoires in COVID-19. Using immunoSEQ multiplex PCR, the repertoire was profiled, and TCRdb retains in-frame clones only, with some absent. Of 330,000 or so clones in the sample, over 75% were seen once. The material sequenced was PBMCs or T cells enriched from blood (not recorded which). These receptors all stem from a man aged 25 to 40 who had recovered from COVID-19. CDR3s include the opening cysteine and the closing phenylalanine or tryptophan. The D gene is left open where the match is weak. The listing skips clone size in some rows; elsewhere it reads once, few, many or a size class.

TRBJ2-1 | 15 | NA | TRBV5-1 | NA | CASSLASPTYNEQFF | TGCGCCAGCAGCTTGGCTAGTCCGACCTACAATGAGCAGTTCTTC
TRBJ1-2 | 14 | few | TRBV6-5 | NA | CASRALGEGNGYTF | TGTGCCAGCAGGGCCCTGGGGGAGGGAAATGGCTACACCTTC
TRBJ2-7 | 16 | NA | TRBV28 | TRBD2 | CASSPSGGALSYEQYF | TGTGCCAGCAGTCCGTCGGGGGGTGCTCTCTCCTACGAGCAGTACTTC
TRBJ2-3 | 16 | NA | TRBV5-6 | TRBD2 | CASSSTSGGAWYTQYF | TGTGCCAGCAGTTCCACTAGCGGGGGGGCCTGGTATACGCAGTATTTT
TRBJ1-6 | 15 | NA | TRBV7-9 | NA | CASSLGGAYNSPLHF | TGTGCCAGCAGCTTAGGCGGCGCGTATAATTCACCCCTCCACTTT
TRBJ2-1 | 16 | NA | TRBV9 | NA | CASSVVGGLSYNEQFF | TGTGCCAGCAGCGTAGTTGGGGGACTCTCCTACAATGAGCAGTTCTTC
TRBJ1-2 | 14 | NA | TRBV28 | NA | CASSLERVGGGYTF | TGTGCCAGCAGTTTGGAAAGGGTAGGAGGTGGCTACACCTTC
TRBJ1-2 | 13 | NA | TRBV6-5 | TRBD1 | CASTIGQGAGYTF | TGTGCCAGCACTATTGGACAGGGGGCTGGCTACACCTTC
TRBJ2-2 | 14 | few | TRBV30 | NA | CAWSPGWNTGELFF | TGTGCCTGGAGTCCCGGGTGGAACACCGGGGAGCTGTTTTTT
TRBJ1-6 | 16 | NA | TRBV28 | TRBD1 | CASSIPGQGSKSPAHF | TGTGCCAGCAGCATACCGGGACAGGGGAGTAAAAGCCCAGCCCACTTT
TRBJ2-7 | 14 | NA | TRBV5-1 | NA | CASSAGQISYEQYF | TGCGCCAGCAGCGCGGGACAGATCTCCTACGAGCAGTACTTC
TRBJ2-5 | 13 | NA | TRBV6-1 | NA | CASSELAGVTQYF | TGTGCCAGCAGTGAACTGGCAGGGGTGACCCAGTACTTC
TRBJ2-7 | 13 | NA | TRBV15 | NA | CATSRDQGYEQYF | TGTGCCACCAGCAGAGACCAGGGCTACGAGCAGTACTTC
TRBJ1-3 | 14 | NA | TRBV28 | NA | CASSLEFSGNTIYF | TGTGCCAGCAGTTTGGAGTTCTCTGGAAACACCATATATTTT
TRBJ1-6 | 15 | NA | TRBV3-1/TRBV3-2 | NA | CASSQVEGPNSPLHF | TGTGCCAGCAGCCAAGTGGAGGGGCCGAATTCACCCCTCCACTTT
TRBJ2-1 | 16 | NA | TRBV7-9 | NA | CATQAKGAALGNEQFF | TGTGCCACCCAAGCGAAAGGGGCAGCTTTGGGTAATGAGCAGTTCTTC
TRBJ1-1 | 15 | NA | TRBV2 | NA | CASSADGRGNTEAFF | TGTGCCAGCAGTGCGGACGGCCGGGGGAACACTGAAGCTTTCTTT
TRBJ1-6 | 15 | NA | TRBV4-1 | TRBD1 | CASSQEGQGVAPLHF | TGCGCCAGCAGCCAAGAGGGACAGGGTGTAGCACCCCTCCACTTT
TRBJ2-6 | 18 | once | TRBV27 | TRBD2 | CASSWFGGGASGANVLTF | TGTGCCAGCAGTTGGTTTGGCGGGGGGGCCTCTGGGGCCAACGTCCTGACTTTC
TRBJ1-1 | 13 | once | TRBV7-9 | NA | CASSLARGTEAFF | TGTGCCAGCAGCTTAGCCAGGGGCACTGAAGCTTTCTTT
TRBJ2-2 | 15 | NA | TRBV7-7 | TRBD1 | CASSPRDRGRGELFF | TGTGCCAGCAGCCCCCGGGACAGGGGTAGAGGGGAGCTGTTTTTT
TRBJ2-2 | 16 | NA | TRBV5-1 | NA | CASSLAGNRNTGELFF | TGCGCCAGCAGCTTGGCCGGAAACAGAAACACCGGGGAGCTGTTTTTT
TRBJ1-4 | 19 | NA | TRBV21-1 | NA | CASSKTAFHTGITNEKLFF | TGTGCCAGCAGCAAGACTGCATTTCACACAGGGATAACTAATGAAAAACTGTTTTTT
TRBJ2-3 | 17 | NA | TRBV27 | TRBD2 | CASSTETTSGSTDTQYF | TGTGCCAGCAGTACGGAAACGACTAGCGGTAGCACAGATACGCAGTATTTT
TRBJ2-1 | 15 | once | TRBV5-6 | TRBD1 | CASSLVDRGYNEQFF | TGTGCCAGCAGCTTGGTGGACAGGGGTTACAATGAGCAGTTCTTC
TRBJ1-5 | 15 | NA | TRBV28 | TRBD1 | CASSLFPGTAQPQHF | TGTGCCAGCAGTTTATTTCCGGGGACAGCACAGCCCCAGCATTTT
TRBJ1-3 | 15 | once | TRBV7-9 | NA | CASSPKGAPGNTIYF | TGTGCCAGCAGCCCGAAAGGGGCCCCTGGAAACACCATATATTTT
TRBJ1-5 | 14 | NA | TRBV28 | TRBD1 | CASSRTGSGQPQHF | TGTGCCAGCAGCCGGACAGGGTCGGGCCAGCCCCAGCATTTT
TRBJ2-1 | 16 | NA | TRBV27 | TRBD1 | CASSPSWGQVRNEQFF | TGTGCCAGCAGCCCCAGTTGGGGACAGGTGAGAAATGAGCAGTTCTTC
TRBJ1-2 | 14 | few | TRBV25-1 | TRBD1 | CASRGDRESYGYTF | TGTGCCAGCAGAGGGGACAGGGAAAGCTATGGCTACACCTTC
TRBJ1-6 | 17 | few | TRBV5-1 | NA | CASSLAEGLSGNSPLHF | TGCGCCAGCAGCTTGGCCGAGGGGCTCAGCGGGAATTCACCCCTCCACTTT
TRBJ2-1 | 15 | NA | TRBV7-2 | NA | CASSSAASSYNEQFF | TGTGCCAGCAGTTCAGCGGCGAGCTCCTACAATGAGCAGTTCTTC
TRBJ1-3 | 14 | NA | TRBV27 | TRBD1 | CASSTTGGAFTIYF | TGTGCCAGCAGTACAACAGGGGGCGCCTTCACCATATATTTT
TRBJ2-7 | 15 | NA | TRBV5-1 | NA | CASSLGAGGRSEQYF | TGCGCCAGCAGCTTGGGAGCAGGGGGGAGAAGCGAGCAGTACTTC
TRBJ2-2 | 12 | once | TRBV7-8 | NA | CASSHYTGELFF | TGTGCCAGCAGCCACTACACCGGGGAGCTGTTTTTT
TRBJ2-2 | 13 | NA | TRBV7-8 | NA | CASSLIAIGELFF | TGTGCCAGCAGCTTAATAGCGATCGGGGAGCTGTTTTTT
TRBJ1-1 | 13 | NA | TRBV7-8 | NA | CASSLYSALEAFF | TGTGCCAGCAGCTTATATTCTGCGCTAGAAGCTTTCTTT
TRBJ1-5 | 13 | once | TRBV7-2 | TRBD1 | CASSSDRVQPQHF | TGTGCCAGCAGCTCGGACAGGGTTCAGCCCCAGCATTTT
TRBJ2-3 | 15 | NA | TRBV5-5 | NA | CASSSAGLVLDTQYF | TGTGCCAGCAGCTCGGCAGGACTCGTTCTGGATACGCAGTATTTT
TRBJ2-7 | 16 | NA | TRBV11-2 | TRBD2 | CASSLVAGGLLYEQYF | TGTGCCAGCAGCTTAGTGGCGGGAGGACTACTCTACGAGCAGTACTTC
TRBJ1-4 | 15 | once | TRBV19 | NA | CASSMPGRTNEKLFF | TGTGCCAGTAGTATGCCCGGGAGGACTAATGAAAAACTGTTTTTT
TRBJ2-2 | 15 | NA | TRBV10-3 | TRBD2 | CAISERGGISGELFF | TGTGCCATCAGTGAGCGGGGGGGTATCTCCGGGGAGCTGTTTTTT